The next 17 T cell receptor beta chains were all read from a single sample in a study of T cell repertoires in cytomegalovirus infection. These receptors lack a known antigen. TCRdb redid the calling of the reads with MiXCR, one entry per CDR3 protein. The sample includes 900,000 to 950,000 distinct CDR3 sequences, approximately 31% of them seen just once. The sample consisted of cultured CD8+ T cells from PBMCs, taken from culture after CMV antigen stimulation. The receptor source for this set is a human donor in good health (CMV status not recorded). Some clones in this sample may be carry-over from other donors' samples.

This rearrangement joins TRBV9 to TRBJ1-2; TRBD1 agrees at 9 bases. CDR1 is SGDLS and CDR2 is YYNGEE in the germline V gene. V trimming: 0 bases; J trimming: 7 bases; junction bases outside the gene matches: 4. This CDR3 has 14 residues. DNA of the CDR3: TGTGCCAGCAGCGTAGTGGGACAGGGTCGTGGCTACACCTTC. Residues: CASSVVGQGRGYTF.

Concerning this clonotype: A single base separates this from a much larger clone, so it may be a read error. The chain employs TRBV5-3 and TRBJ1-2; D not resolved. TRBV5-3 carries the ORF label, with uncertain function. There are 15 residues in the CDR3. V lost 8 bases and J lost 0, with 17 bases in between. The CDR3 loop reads CASSPEEDPNYGYTF. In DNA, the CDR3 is TGTGCCAGCAGCCCCGAGGAGGACCCTAACTATGGCTACACCTTC.

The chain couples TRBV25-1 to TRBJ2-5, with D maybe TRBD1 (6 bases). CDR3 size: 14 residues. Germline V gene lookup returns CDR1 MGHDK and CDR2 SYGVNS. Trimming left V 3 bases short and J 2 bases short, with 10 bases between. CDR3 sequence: CASSDRDNQETQYF. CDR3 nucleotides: TGTGCCAGCAGTGACCGGGACAATCAAGAGACCCAGTACTTC.

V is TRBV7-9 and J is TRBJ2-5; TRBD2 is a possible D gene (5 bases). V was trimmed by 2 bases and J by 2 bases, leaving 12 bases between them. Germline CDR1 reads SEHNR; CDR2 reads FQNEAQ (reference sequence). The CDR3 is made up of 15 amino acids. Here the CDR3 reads CASSLSQRTQETQYF. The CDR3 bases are TGTGCCAGCAGCTTAAGTCAGCGGACTCAAGAGACCCAGTACTTC.

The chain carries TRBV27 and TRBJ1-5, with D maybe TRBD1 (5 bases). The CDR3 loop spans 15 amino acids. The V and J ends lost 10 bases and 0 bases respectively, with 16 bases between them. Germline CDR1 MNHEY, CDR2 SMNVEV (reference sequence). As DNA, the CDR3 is TGTGCCATCAGGAACAGACAGTATAGCAATCAGCCCCAGCATTTT. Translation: CAIRNRQYSNQPQHF.

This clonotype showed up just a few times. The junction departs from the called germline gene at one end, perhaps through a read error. CDR3 nucleotide sequence: TGTGCTAGCAGCTTAGCCACAGGGTTTAGGGAGACCCAGTACTTC. This codes for CASSLATGFRETQYF. The chain joins TRBV7-7 to TRBJ2-5; D possibly corresponds to TRBD1 (6 bases). The CDR3 totals 15 residues. CDR1 is SSHAT and CDR2 is FNYEAQ in the germline V gene (reference sequence). Complete variable domain (other parts from reference TRBV7-7 and TRBJ2-5): GAGVSQSPRYKVTKRGQDVTLRCDPISSHATLYWYQQALGQGPEFLTYFNYEAQPDKSGLPSDRFSAERPEGSISTLTIQRTEQRDSAMYRCASSLATGFRETQYFGPGTRLLVL.

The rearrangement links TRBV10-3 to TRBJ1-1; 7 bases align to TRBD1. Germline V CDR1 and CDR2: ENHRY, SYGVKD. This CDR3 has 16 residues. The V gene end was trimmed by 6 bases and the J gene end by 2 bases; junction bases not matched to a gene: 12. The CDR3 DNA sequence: TGTGCCATCAGACGTCGAAACCGGGACAGAAACACTGAAGCTTTCTTT. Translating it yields CAIRRRNRDRNTEAFF.

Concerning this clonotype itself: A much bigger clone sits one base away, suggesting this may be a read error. The CDR3 is CASSLPEGATEAFF. DNA of the CDR3: TGTGCCAGCAGCTTGCCTGAGGGGGCGACTGAAGCTTTCTTT. The chain carries TRBV7-6 and TRBJ1-1, with 7 bases fitting TRBD1. Germline CDR1 is SGHVS and CDR2 is FNYEAQ. Trimming took 3 bases from V and 5 from J; bases not matched to a gene: 6. The CDR3 is 14 residues long.

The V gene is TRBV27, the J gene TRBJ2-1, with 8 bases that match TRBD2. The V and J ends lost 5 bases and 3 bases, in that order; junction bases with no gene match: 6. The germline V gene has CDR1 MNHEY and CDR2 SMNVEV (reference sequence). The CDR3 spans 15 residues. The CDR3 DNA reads TGTGCCAGCAGTACCCTAGCGGGCTACTACAATGAGCAGTTCTTC. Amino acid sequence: CASSTLAGYYNEQFF.

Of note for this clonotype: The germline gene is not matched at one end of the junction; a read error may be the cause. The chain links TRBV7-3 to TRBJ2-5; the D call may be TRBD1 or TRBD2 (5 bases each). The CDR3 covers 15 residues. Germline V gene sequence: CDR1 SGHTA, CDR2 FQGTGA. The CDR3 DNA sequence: TGTGTCAGCAGCCCCAAGGGACGGCTCCAAGAGACCCAGTACTTC. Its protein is CVSSPKGRLQETQYF.

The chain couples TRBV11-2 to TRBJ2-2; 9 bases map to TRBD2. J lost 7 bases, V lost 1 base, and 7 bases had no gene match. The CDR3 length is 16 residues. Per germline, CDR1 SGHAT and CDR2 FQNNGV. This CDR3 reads CASSLVGSGGHGELFF. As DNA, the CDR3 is TGTGCCAGCAGCTTAGTGGGTAGCGGGGGTCACGGGGAGCTGTTTTTT.

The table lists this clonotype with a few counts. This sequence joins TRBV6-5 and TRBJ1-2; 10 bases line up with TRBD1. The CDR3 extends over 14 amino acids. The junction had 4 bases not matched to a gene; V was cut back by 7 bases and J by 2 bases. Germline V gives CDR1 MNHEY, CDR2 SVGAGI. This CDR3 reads CASKRQGANYGYTF. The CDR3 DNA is TGTGCCAGCAAACGACAGGGGGCAAACTATGGCTACACCTTC.

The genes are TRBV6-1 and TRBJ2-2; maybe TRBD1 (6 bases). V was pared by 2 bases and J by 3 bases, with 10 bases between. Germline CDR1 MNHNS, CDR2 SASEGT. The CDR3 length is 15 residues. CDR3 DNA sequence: TGTGCCAGCAGTGAACTTTGGACAGACACCGGGGAGCTGTTTTTT. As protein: CASSELWTDTGELFF.

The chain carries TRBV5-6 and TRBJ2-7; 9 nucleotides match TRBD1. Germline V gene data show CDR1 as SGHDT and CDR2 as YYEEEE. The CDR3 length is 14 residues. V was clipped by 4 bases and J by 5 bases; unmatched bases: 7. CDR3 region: CASSTGTGLNEQYV. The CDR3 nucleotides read TGTGCCAGCAGCACCGGGACAGGGCTCAACGAGCAGTACGTC.

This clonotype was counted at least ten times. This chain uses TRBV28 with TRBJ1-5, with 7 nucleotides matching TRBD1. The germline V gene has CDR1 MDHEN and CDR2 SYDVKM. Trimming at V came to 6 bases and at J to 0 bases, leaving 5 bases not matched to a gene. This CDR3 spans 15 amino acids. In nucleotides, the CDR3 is TGTGCCAGCAGCAGGACAGGTTTTAGCAATCAGCCCCAGCATTTT. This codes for CASSRTGFSNQPQHF.

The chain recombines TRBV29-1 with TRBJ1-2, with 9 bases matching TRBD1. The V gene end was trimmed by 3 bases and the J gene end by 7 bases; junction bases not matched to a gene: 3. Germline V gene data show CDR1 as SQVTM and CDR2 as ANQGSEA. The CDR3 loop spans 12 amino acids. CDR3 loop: CSVEADRGGYTF. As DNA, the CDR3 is TGCAGCGTTGAGGCGGACAGGGGTGGCTACACCTTC.

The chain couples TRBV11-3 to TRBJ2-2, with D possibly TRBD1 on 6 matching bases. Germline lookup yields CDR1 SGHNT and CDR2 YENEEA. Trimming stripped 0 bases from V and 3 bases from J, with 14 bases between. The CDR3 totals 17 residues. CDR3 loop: CASSLDSQGLYTGELFF. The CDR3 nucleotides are TGTGCCAGCAGCTTAGATTCGCAGGGGTTGTACACCGGGGAGCTGTTTTTT.